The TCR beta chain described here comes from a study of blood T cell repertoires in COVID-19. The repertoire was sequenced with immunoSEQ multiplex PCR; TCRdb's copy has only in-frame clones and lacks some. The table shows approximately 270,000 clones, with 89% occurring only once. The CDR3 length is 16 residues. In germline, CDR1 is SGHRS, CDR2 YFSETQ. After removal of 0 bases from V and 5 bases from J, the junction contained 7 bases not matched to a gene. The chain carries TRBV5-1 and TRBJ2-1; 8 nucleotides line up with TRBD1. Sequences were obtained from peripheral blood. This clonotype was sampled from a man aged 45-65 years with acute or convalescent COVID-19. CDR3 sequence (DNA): TGCGCCAGCAGCTTGGTCCGACGGACAGGGAACAATGAGCAGTTCTTC. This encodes CASSLVRRTGNNEQFF.